The 24 T cell receptor beta chains below were found in one sample sequenced in a study of T-cell reconstitution after alpha-beta-depleted transplantation in children. The authors prepared the TCRbeta library with unique molecular identifiers. From the PCR reads, TCRdb called clonotypes with MiXCR, one entry per CDR3 protein. The sample lists more than 500,000 distinct CDR3 sequences; roughly an eighth were seen once. The sequencing here drew on PBMCs, mostly from graft donor cells, taken 180 days after TCRalphabeta/CD19-depleted stem cell transplant. Source of these receptors: a female patient aged 2-15 years who had a stem cell transplant for aplastic anemia, so the T cells may come from the graft donor.

This clonotype was found a few times. The gene calls are TRBV4-3 and TRBJ2-1, with D perhaps given as TRBD1 or TRBD2 (5 bases each). The CDR3 consists of 18 residues. Germline V gene lookup returns CDR1 LGHNA and CDR2 YSLEER. Trimming left V 4 bases short and J 3 bases short, with 22 bases between. This CDR3 reads CASSRYTRDVLGYNEQFF. Here the CDR3 DNA reads TGCGCCAGCAGCCGTTACACCCGGGACGTCCTGGGCTACAATGAGCAGTTCTTC.

This chain joins TRBV7-2 and TRBJ2-5; no firm D call. Germline CDR1 is SGHTA and CDR2 is FQGNSA. Between the trimmed V and J ends, which lost 5 bases and 7 bases, there was a span of 17 bases. There are 14 residues in the CDR3. The CDR3 loop reads CASSQGLSKGTQYF. The CDR3 DNA follows: TGTGCCAGCAGCCAAGGGTTGTCAAAGGGGACCCAGTACTTC.

This clonotype has only a few counts. This chain links TRBV27 with TRBJ2-2, with TRBD1 matching 9 bases. The CDR3 has 16 amino acids. With V trimmed by 5 bases and J by 4 bases, 8 bases remained unmatched. Germline V gene data show CDR1 as MNHEY and CDR2 as SMNVEV (reference sequence). The CDR3 DNA reads TGTGCCAGCAGTCTAAGACAGGGGGTGGCCACCGGGGAGCTGTTTTTT. This gives the protein CASSLRQGVATGELFF.

There are many counts of this clonotype. The genes are TRBV7-9 and TRBJ2-6, with TRBD1 matching over 8 bases. Germline CDR1 reads SEHNR; CDR2 reads FQNEAQ (reference sequence). V dropped 5 bases and J dropped 2; count of bases not matched to a gene: 11. The CDR3 contains 18 residues. The CDR3 spells CASSPRQGAEPGANVLTF. CDR3 in DNA: TGTGCCAGCAGCCCCCGGCAGGGGGCTGAACCTGGGGCCAACGTCCTGACTTTC.

This clonotype showed up just a few times. CDR3 region: CASKLGGVYTEAFF. CDR3 bases: TGTGCCAGTAAGTTAGGGGGGGTCTACACTGAAGCTTTCTTT. J is TRBJ1-1 and V is TRBV19, with D perhaps matching TRBD1 (6 bases). V was trimmed by 7 bases and J by 3 bases, leaving 15 bases between them. Germline V lookup: CDR1 LNHDA, CDR2 SQIVND (reference sequence). This CDR3 is 14 amino acids long.

This chain joins TRBV21-1 and TRBJ1-3; the table's TRBD1 call for D was not verified on the DNA. TRBV21-1 constitutes a pseudogene. The CDR3 sequence is 19 residues long. CDR3 nucleotides: TGTGCCAGCAGCAAAGACGTATCGGACAGATATCCCTCTGGAAACACCATATATTTT. Translated, it gives CASSKDVSDRYPSGNTIYF.

This chain uses TRBV12-3 or TRBV12-4 with TRBJ1-5; 9 bases agree with TRBD1. This CDR3 spans 17 amino acids. V was pared by 6 bases and J by 3 bases, with 12 bases of the junction left unmatched. The CDR3 bases are TGTGCCAGCAGCCCACCTGGGACAGGGCGGGCCAATCAGCCCCAGCATTTT. Residues: CASSPPGTGRANQPQHF.

This clonotype was seen ten or more times. The chain has TRBV12-3 or TRBV12-4 and TRBJ2-7; D remains ambiguous. This CDR3 comprises 13 residues. Trimming cost V 7 bases and J 3 bases, with 13 bases left between them. The CDR3 DNA sequence: TGTGCCAGCAACCTCGGCGGCAGCTACGAGCAGTACTTC. It yields the protein CASNLGGSYEQYF.

This clonotype came up a few times. The chain links TRBV4-1 to TRBJ2-1, with D possibly matching TRBD1 (5 bases). Germline values: CDR1 MGHRA, CDR2 YSYEKL. V was pared by 1 base and J by 7 bases, with 20 bases between. This CDR3 has 17 residues. This chain's CDR3 is CASSQAPHFLGVNEQFF. CDR3 in DNA: TGCGCCAGCAGCCAAGCACCTCATTTTTTAGGGGTGAATGAGCAGTTCTTC.

This clonotype was observed many times. The chain uses TRBV29-1 and TRBJ2-7; D call uncertain. The germline gives CDR1 SQVTM, CDR2 ANQGSEA. The germline V and J ends were trimmed by 0 bases and 3 bases, with 15 bases remaining between them. This CDR3 region has 15 residues. The DNA for the CDR3 is TGCAGCGTTGAAGACGAGGCCAGCCCGAACTACGAGCAGTACTTC. Translating gives CSVEDEASPNYEQYF.

This clonotype occurred a few times. V gene TRBV4-3 combines with J gene TRBJ2-7; 13 positions agree with TRBD2. J lost 2 bases, V lost 3 bases, and 13 bases had no gene match. The germline V gene encodes CDR1 LGHNA and CDR2 YSLEER. There are 19 residues in the CDR3. The CDR3 DNA follows: TGCGCCAGCAGCCACCCGGGACTAGCGGGACCCTTCGAGCCCTACGAGCAGTACGTC. Amino acid sequence: CASSHPGLAGPFEPYEQYV.

The table lists this clonotype with many counts. This chain links TRBV20-1 with TRBJ2-1; either TRBD1 or TRBD2 may supply D (5 bases each). The germline V gene encodes CDR1 DFQATT and CDR2 SNEGSKA (reference sequence). The length of the CDR3 is 12 residues. Trimming cost V 5 bases and J 5 bases, with 10 bases left between them. CDR3 DNA sequence: TGCAGTGCTCGGGGCAGACACAATGAGCAGTTCTTC. Its translation: CSARGRHNEQFF.

This rearrangement joins TRBV5-1 to TRBJ2-1; TRBD2 agrees at 7 bases. CDR3 length equals 17 residues. The junction had 14 bases not matched to a gene; V was cut back by 3 bases and J by 5 bases. Germline V gene sequence: CDR1 SGHRS, CDR2 YFSETQ. DNA for the CDR3: TGCGCCAGCAGCTCCAGAGTCGGGCGGGAGTACCACAATGAGCAGTTCTTC. It translates to CASSSRVGREYHNEQFF.

This clonotype was observed a handful of times. The chain carries TRBV6-1 and TRBJ1-5, with TRBD1 matching 8 bases. Trimming removed 3 bases from V and 2 bases from J; junction bases left unmatched: 6. Germline CDR1 and CDR2: MNHNS and SASEGT. The CDR3 consists of 16 residues. The CDR3 coding sequence is TGTGCCAGCAGTGACCAGGGGGCTTGGGGCAATCAGCCCCAGCATTTT. It is translated as CASSDQGAWGNQPQHF.

This clonotype was recorded a few times. The chain recombines TRBV28 with TRBJ1-4; D perhaps matches TRBD1 (6 bases). Germline CDR1 MDHEN, CDR2 SYDVKM. The CDR3 covers 14 residues. V was clipped by 3 bases and J by 7 bases, with 12 bases between them. CDR3 region: CASSFGGLSEKLFF. CDR3 sequence (DNA): TGTGCCAGCAGTTTCGGGGGCCTTAGTGAAAAACTGTTTTTT.

This clonotype was seen a handful of times. The V call is TRBV5-1, the J call TRBJ2-2; the D is unclear. This CDR3 region has 14 residues. Looked up from germline, CDR1 is SGHRS and CDR2 is YFSETQ. Trimming pared 2 bases from V and 6 bases from J, leaving 11 bases between. CDR3 bases: TGCGCCAGCAGCTTAGGGCCGGGCGCCGGGGAGCTGTTTTTT. This gives the protein CASSLGPGAGELFF.

This clonotype occurred a few times. This sequence joins TRBV15 and TRBJ1-1; tentative D call: TRBD1 (5 bases). This CDR3 has 14 amino acids. Germline V CDR1 and CDR2: LNHNV, YYDKDF (reference sequence). V lost 1 base and J lost 5, with 11 bases in between. The CDR3 DNA follows: TGTGCCACCAGCAGAGTGGGGGGACGTACTGAAGCTTTCTTT. Translation: CATSRVGGRTEAFF. The full variable domain, in which reference TRBV15 and TRBJ1-1 provide the parts outside the CDR3, is DAMVIQNPRYQVTQFGKPVTLSCSQTLNHNVMYWYQQKSSQAPKLLFHYYDKDFNNEADTPDNFQSRRPNTSFCFLDIRSPGLGDTAMYLCATSRVGGRTEAFFGQGTRLTVV.

V is TRBV12-3 or TRBV12-4 and J is TRBJ2-1; D ambiguous. The CDR3 has 14 residues. V was trimmed by 3 bases and J by 6 bases, leaving 12 bases between them. The CDR3 here is CASSFSSVANEQFF. CDR3 DNA: TGTGCCAGCAGTTTTAGCTCGGTAGCCAATGAGCAGTTCTTC.

A remark on this clonotype: Just one base apart from a much larger clone, this may be a read error. The chain combines TRBV12-3 or TRBV12-4 with TRBJ2-2; 7 bases fit TRBD2. This CDR3 spans 15 amino acids. Trimming cost V 8 bases and J 4 bases; bases outside gene matches: 10. The CDR3 loop reads CASRGGRRGTGELFF. The CDR3 DNA is TGTGCCAGCCGGGGCGGGAGAAGGGGCACCGGGGAGCTGTTTTTT.

V usage is TRBV6-4 and J usage is TRBJ1-2; 12 bases line up with TRBD1. The germline CDR1 and CDR2 sequences are MRHNA and SNTAGT. J lost 4 bases, V lost 6 bases, and 6 bases had no gene match. The CDR3 totals 15 residues. The CDR3 DNA reads TGTGCCAGCAGGGCCGGGACAGGGGGCCGCTATGGCTACACCTTC. The encoded protein is CASRAGTGGRYGYTF.

The chain recombines TRBV7-9 with TRBJ1-1; 11 positions match TRBD1. Per the germline V gene, CDR1 is SEHNR and CDR2 is FQNEAQ (reference sequence). CDR3 size: 16 residues. The V segment lost 3 bases and the J segment 7 bases; nucleotides outside the gene matches: 10. As DNA, the CDR3 is TGTGCCAGCAGCTTTTCGCCGGGACAGGGGGACATTGAAGCTTTCTTT. Its translation: CASSFSPGQGDIEAFF.

This clonotype showed up many times. This chain uses TRBV12-3 or TRBV12-4 with TRBJ2-5; no clear D gene. V shed 3 bases and J shed 1 base, with 12 bases lying between them. The CDR3 loop spans 15 amino acids. This chain's CDR3 is CASSFRRHGQETQYF. As DNA, the CDR3 is TGTGCCAGCAGTTTTCGAAGGCACGGCCAAGAGACCCAGTACTTC.

The chain links TRBV11-1 to TRBJ2-1; 10 nucleotides line up with TRBD2. Germline loops: CDR1 SGHAT, CDR2 FQDESV (reference sequence). The CDR3 runs 19 residues. Trimming cost V 1 base and J 3 bases; bases outside gene matches: 12. The CDR3 coding sequence is TGTGCCAGCAGCTTAGGGACTAGCGGCCGAGGGTATTTCTACAATGAGCAGTTCTTC. Its protein product is CASSLGTSGRGYFYNEQFF.

The sample holds a few counts of this clonotype. V is TRBV12-3 or TRBV12-4 and J is TRBJ2-6; D not certain. The CDR3 runs 14 residues. Trimming took 3 bases from V and 4 from J, leaving 7 bases between them. The CDR3 nucleotides are TGTGCCAGCAGTTTGACGGAGGGGGCCAACGTCCTGACTTTC. Translation: CASSLTEGANVLTF.